The 32 T cell receptor beta chains below all came from one sample that was sequenced in a study of blood T cell repertoires in COVID-19. Produced via immunoSEQ multiplex PCR; TCRdb's table is partial and in-frame only. The data contain roughly 100,000 clones, roughly 79% of them seen just once; the ten biggest clones take up roughly 37%. The sequencing input was peripheral blood. The receptors come from a man older than 75 with acute or convalescent COVID-19.

The DNA for the CDR3 is TGCAGCGTTGCAGGGGGCCCGAACACTGAAGCTTTCTTT. It specifies CSVAGGPNTEAFF. The chain recombines TRBV29-1 with TRBJ1-1; 8 nucleotides agree with TRBD1. Germline CDR1 and CDR2: SQVTM and ANQGSEA. Germline trimming cut 4 bases from V and 1 base from J; bases unmatched to any gene: 2. The CDR3 length is 13 residues.

The chain couples TRBV2 to TRBJ1-5; D not resolved. V lost 7 bases, J lost 4 bases, and 11 bases lay in between. The CDR3 is 13 amino acids. CDR1 is SNHLY, CDR2 FYNNEI, per germline. CDR3 in DNA: TGTGCCAGCACCAAGAGTTTGAATCAGCCCCAGCATTTT. Protein sequence: CASTKSLNQPQHF.

The DNA of the CDR3 is TGTGCCAGCTCGCCGCCTAGCGGGACGTACAATGAGCAGTTCTTC. Its translation: CASSPPSGTYNEQFF. This sequence joins TRBV18 and TRBJ2-1, with 9 bases identical to TRBD2. This CDR3 comprises 15 residues. The germline gives CDR1 KGHSH, CDR2 LQKENI. V lost 6 bases, J lost 4 bases, and 7 bases stayed unmatched.

The V and J genes are TRBV18 and TRBJ1-3; tentatively, D is TRBD1 (6 bases). Trimming removed 3 bases at V and 3 bases at J, with 15 bases between. CDR1 and CDR2 from the germline V gene are KGHSH and LQKENI. This CDR3 contains 16 residues. CDR3 residues: CASSPRAGGDGNTIYF. The CDR3 bases are TGTGCCAGCTCACCCCGGGCGGGGGGCGATGGAAACACCATATATTTT.

V is TRBV5-1 and J is TRBJ2-5, with TRBD1 as a possible D gene (6 bases). V gave up 2 bases and J gave up 3 bases, with 11 bases separating them. The CDR3 is 14 amino acids. Germline loops: CDR1 SGHRS, CDR2 YFSETQ. The CDR3, as DNA: TGCGCCAGCAGCTTAGCCAACAGGGAAGAGACCCAGTACTTC. This encodes CASSLANREETQYF. Variable domain in full (rest from reference TRBV5-1 and TRBJ2-5): KAGVTQTPRYLIKTRGQQVTLSCSPISGHRSVSWYQQTPGQGLQFLFEYFSETQRNKGNFPGRFSGRQFSNSRSEMNVSTLELGDSALYLCASSLANREETQYFGPGTRLLVL.

V gene TRBV3-1 (or the pseudogene TRBV3-2) combines with J gene TRBJ2-7; 13 bases are shared with TRBD2. The CDR3 extends over 15 amino acids. V shed 4 bases, J shed 4 bases, and the junction held 4 bases outside the gene matches. Germline CDR1 LGHDT, CDR2 YNNKEL (reference sequence). The CDR3 loop is CASSPPGLAGYEQYF. The CDR3 DNA sequence: TGTGCCAGCAGCCCTCCGGGACTAGCGGGATACGAGCAGTACTTC.

The chain carries TRBV7-9 and TRBJ2-5; 11 bases are shared with TRBD1. Germline lookup yields CDR1 SEHNR and CDR2 FQNEAQ (reference sequence). This CDR3 has 15 residues. V lost 5 bases and J lost 5; bases outside the gene matches: 7. The CDR3 is CASSEGTGGKETQYF. CDR3 bases: TGTGCCAGCAGCGAAGGGACAGGGGGTAAGGAGACCCAGTACTTC.

This clone showed up just a few times. V and J are TRBV27 and TRBJ1-2; 7 bases agree with TRBD1. V trimming: 5 bases; J trimming: 1 base; junction bases outside the gene matches: 7. Germline V gene data show CDR1 as MNHEY and CDR2 as SMNVEV (reference sequence). The CDR3 is made up of 15 amino acids. The CDR3 DNA reads as TGTGCCAGCAGTCGCCGGGACAGTATTAACTATGGCTACACCTTC. It translates to CASSRRDSINYGYTF.

The rearrangement uses TRBV27 and TRBJ2-5; 10 bases match TRBD2. The length of the CDR3 is 14 residues. V lost 3 bases and J lost 3; bases outside the gene matches: 1. Germline CDR1 reads MNHEY; CDR2 reads SMNVEV (reference sequence). The CDR3 here is CASSFLAGEETQYF. As DNA, the CDR3 is TGTGCCAGCAGTTTTCTAGCGGGAGAAGAGACCCAGTACTTC.

The V call is TRBV10-3, the J call TRBJ2-7; 8 bases map to TRBD1. CDR1 and CDR2 from the germline V gene are ENHRY and SYGVKD. The CDR3 length is 15 residues. The ends lost 4 bases at V and 6 bases at J; junction bases unmatched: 11. CDR3 sequence: CAISALTGEVAEQYF. DNA for the CDR3: TGTGCCATCAGTGCCCTGACAGGGGAAGTGGCCGAGCAGTACTTC.

This clone has just a few counts. V and J are TRBV9 and TRBJ2-2, with D possibly being TRBD1 (5 bases). Germline values: CDR1 SGDLS, CDR2 YYNGEE. V was cut by 4 bases and J by 8 bases, with 15 bases left in between. The CDR3 length is 14 residues. CDR3 sequence: CASSPPVKGGELFF. The CDR3 bases are TGTGCCAGCAGCCCACCCGTAAAGGGGGGGGAGCTGTTTTTT.

CDR3 in amino acids: CASRRSHRGQDGYTF. The CDR3 nucleotides read TGTGCCAGCAGAAGATCCCACAGGGGGCAGGATGGCTACACCTTC. This chain uses TRBV6-5 with TRBJ1-2; 9 bases agree with TRBD1. There are 15 residues in the CDR3. Germline trimming cut 6 bases from V and 6 bases from J; bases unmatched to any gene: 11. Per the germline V gene, CDR1 is MNHEY and CDR2 is SVGAGI.

In nucleotides, the CDR3 is TGTGCCAGCAGCTTAGCGATCCCGGGACTGAGCCTCATGAACACTGAAGCTTTCTTT. This codes for CASSLAIPGLSLMNTEAFF. This chain connects TRBV11-1 to TRBJ1-1; maybe TRBD1 (5 bases). Trimming took off 0 bases at V and 0 bases at J, with 20 bases between the two ends. CDR3 length: 19 amino acids. The germline V gene encodes CDR1 SGHAT and CDR2 FQDESV (reference sequence).

The gene calls are TRBV27 and TRBJ2-2; the match to TRBD1 covers 7 bases. CDR1 MNHEY and CDR2 SMNVEV come from the germline V gene (reference sequence). The CDR3 covers 15 residues. Trimming at V came to 3 bases and at J to 2 bases, leaving 3 bases not matched to a gene. In nucleotides, the CDR3 is TGTGCCAGCAGTTTCGACAGGGTCAACACCGGGGAGCTGTTTTTT. Protein sequence: CASSFDRVNTGELFF.

This clone was seen more than once but under ten times. The J gene is TRBJ1-5, the V gene TRBV7-2; a weak D match, TRBD1 (6 bases). The CDR3 contains 15 residues. Trimming left V 5 bases short and J 7 bases short, with 18 bases between. Germline values: CDR1 SGHTA, CDR2 FQGNSA. CDR3 nucleotide sequence: TGTGCCAGCAGCCCGGACGGACAGCCAAGCCAGCCCCAGCATTTT. Amino acids: CASSPDGQPSQPQHF. The full variable domain, rest sourced from reference TRBV7-2 and TRBJ1-5, is GAGVSQSPSNKVTEKGKDVELRCDPISGHTALYWYRQSLGQGLEFLIYFQGNSAPDKSGLPSDRFSAERTGGSVSTLTIQRTQQEDSAVYLCASSPDGQPSQPQHFGDGTRLSIL.

This chain links TRBV7-2 with TRBJ1-1; perhaps TRBD1 as D (5 bases). Germline V gives CDR1 SGHTA, CDR2 FQGNSA. V was trimmed by 5 bases and J by 4 bases, leaving 20 bases between them. The CDR3 length is 16 residues. CDR3 amino acids: CASSITRTTVATEAFF. The CDR3 DNA reads TGTGCCAGCAGCATTACAAGGACGACAGTTGCCACTGAAGCTTTCTTT.

The CDR3 region has the DNA TGCAGCGGTAGGTGGAGCTCCTACAATGAGCAGTTCTTC. It is translated as CSGRWSSYNEQFF. V gene TRBV29-1 combines with J gene TRBJ2-1; D is undetermined. Germline V lookup: CDR1 SQVTM, CDR2 ANQGSEA. This CDR3 has 13 residues. Trimming took off 7 bases at V and 0 bases at J, with 10 bases between the two ends.

This clone has a single count. This sequence joins TRBV6-2 or TRBV6-3 and TRBJ2-7; the D gene is possibly TRBD2 (5 bases). CDR3 length: 16 residues. Germline V CDR1 and CDR2: MNHEY, SVGEGT. Trimming shortened V by 5 bases and J by 0 bases, and 17 bases separated the two germline ends. CDR3 coding DNA: TGTGCCAGCAGTGCAACTATAGCGTTAAGCTCCTACGAGCAGTACTTC. This sequence encodes CASSATIALSSYEQYF.

Only one count was recorded for this clone. The J gene is TRBJ2-3, the V gene TRBV24-1; possibly TRBD2 for D (6 bases). V lost 9 bases to trimming and J lost 2 bases, with 14 bases between them. In germline, CDR1 is KGHDR, CDR2 SFDVKD. CDR3 length equals 14 residues. The CDR3 loop reads CATSGADYTDTQYF. For the CDR3, the DNA is TGTGCCACCTCGGGAGCTGACTACACAGATACGCAGTATTTT.

This clone was seen a handful of times. The chain carries TRBV6-6 and TRBJ2-1, with D perhaps TRBD2 (6 bases). The CDR3 has 13 residues. The V gene's germline CDR1 is MNHNY and CDR2 SVGAGI (reference sequence). The V gene lost 4 bases and the J gene lost 9 bases, with 13 bases spanning the gap. In DNA, the CDR3 is TGTGCCAGCAGTTTCTCAGTCGGGGGTGAGCAGTTCTTC. Translating gives CASSFSVGGEQFF.

This clone is a singleton in its sample. The chain employs TRBV28 and TRBJ1-1; 7 nucleotides match TRBD1. CDR1 MDHEN and CDR2 SYDVKM come from the germline V gene. Unmatched junction bases numbered 10, after V lost 4 bases and J lost 5 bases. The CDR3 runs to 15 residues. CDR3 sequence reads: CASSSQEGAGTEAFF. CDR3 coding DNA: TGTGCCAGCAGTTCTCAGGAGGGGGCTGGGACTGAAGCTTTCTTT.

The chain links TRBV27 to TRBJ1-4; TRBD1 aligns across 8 bases. The CDR3 is 13 amino acids. Trimming cost V 6 bases and J 7 bases; bases outside gene matches: 4. Germline CDR1 reads MNHEY; CDR2 reads SMNVEV (reference sequence). The CDR3 reads CASRRTGIEKLFF. CDR3 coding DNA: TGTGCCAGCAGGAGGACAGGGATTGAAAAACTGTTTTTT.

As DNA, the CDR3 is TGTGCCAGCTCATGGGGGCGCGGCCAGGGAAAGAATTCACCCCTCCACTTT. Amino acid sequence: CASSWGRGQGKNSPLHF. The chain carries TRBV18 and TRBJ1-6, with D possibly TRBD1 on 6 matching bases. Trimming cost V 5 bases and J 7 bases, with 21 bases left between them. In germline, CDR1 is KGHSH, CDR2 LQKENI. The CDR3 is 17 residues long.

Notes on this clone: Mismatch with germline at one junction end may stem from a read error. The chain recombines TRBV2 with TRBJ2-7, with TRBD1 as a possible D gene (5 bases). The germline V gene encodes CDR1 SNHLY and CDR2 FYNNEI. The CDR3 consists of 13 residues. The CDR3 sequence: CASSEYPQGGRDF. The CDR3 nucleotides read TGTGCCAGCAGTGAATATCCGCAGGGTGGAAGGGACTTC.

The chain uses TRBV5-1 and TRBJ1-2; 9 bases align to TRBD1. Germline CDR1 is SGHRS and CDR2 is YFSETQ. The length of the CDR3 is 15 residues. V lost 4 bases to trimming and J lost 6 bases; unmatched junction nucleotides: 10. CDR3 sequence reads: CASSIIQGALDGYTF. CDR3 DNA: TGCGCCAGCAGCATTATACAGGGGGCACTTGATGGCTACACCTTC.

The chain joins TRBV29-1 to TRBJ1-1, with 7 nucleotides matching TRBD1. Trimming cost V 3 bases and J 3 bases; bases outside gene matches: 7. CDR1 and CDR2 from the germline V gene are SQVTM and ANQGSEA. CDR3 size: 14 residues. The CDR3 reads CSVEWDSFYTEAFF. The CDR3 DNA follows: TGCAGCGTTGAGTGGGACAGTTTTTACACTGAAGCTTTCTTT.

V gene TRBV6-2 or TRBV6-3 combines with J gene TRBJ2-2, with TRBD2 as a possible D gene (5 bases). The CDR3 is 19 residues long. Germline CDR1 is MNHEY and CDR2 is SVGEGT. Trimming removed 3 bases at V and 0 bases at J, with 20 bases between. The CDR3: CASSYMVPRASSNTGELFF. The CDR3 DNA sequence: TGTGCCAGCAGTTATATGGTGCCGCGGGCGAGTTCGAACACCGGGGAGCTGTTTTTT.

The chain carries TRBV18 and TRBJ2-7; 9 positions match TRBD1. Trimming at V came to 5 bases and at J to 4 bases, leaving 12 bases not matched to a gene. CDR3 length: 16 amino acids. Germline V lookup: CDR1 KGHSH, CDR2 LQKENI. The CDR3 spells CASSALPGTGLYEQYF. CDR3 coding DNA: TGTGCCAGCTCAGCATTGCCGGGGACAGGGTTATACGAGCAGTACTTC.

V and J are TRBV5-1 and TRBJ1-1; the D is unclear. CDR3 length: 15 amino acids. Per germline, CDR1 SGHRS and CDR2 YFSETQ. Trimming took off 4 bases at V and 2 bases at J, with 15 bases between the two ends. CDR3 nucleotide sequence: TGCGCCAGCAGCCCTCAGGATCATATTAACACTGAAGCTTTCTTT. This translates into CASSPQDHINTEAFF.

The V and J genes are TRBV4-2 and TRBJ1-1; possible D gene TRBD1, 6 bases. Germline CDR1 LGHNA, CDR2 YNFKEQ. The V end lost 1 base, the J end lost 8 bases, and 8 bases lay between the germline ends. The CDR3 consists of 12 residues. The chain's CDR3 is CASSQVGTEAFF. The CDR3 coding sequence is TGTGCCAGCAGCCAAGTGGGGACAGAAGCTTTCTTT.

This sequence joins TRBV19 and TRBJ1-2, with unresolved D. The CDR3 totals 16 residues. Germline loops: CDR1 LNHDA, CDR2 SQIVND (reference sequence). V was cut by 6 bases and J by 0 bases, with 17 bases left in between. For the CDR3, the DNA is TGTGCCAGTAGCCCGCCTCCCGGTAGAGCTAACTATGGCTACACCTTC. Translation gives CASSPPPGRANYGYTF.

The DNA of the CDR3 is TGTGCCAGCAGCTTAGCATTCGCAGCGAACACCGGGGAGCTGTTTTTT. Encoded protein: CASSLAFAANTGELFF. The chain has TRBV7-6 and TRBJ2-2; the D is unclear. With 0 bases removed from V and 0 bases from J, the gap between germline ends came to 8 bases. The CDR3 is 16 residues long. Germline V gene data show CDR1 as SGHVS and CDR2 as FNYEAQ.